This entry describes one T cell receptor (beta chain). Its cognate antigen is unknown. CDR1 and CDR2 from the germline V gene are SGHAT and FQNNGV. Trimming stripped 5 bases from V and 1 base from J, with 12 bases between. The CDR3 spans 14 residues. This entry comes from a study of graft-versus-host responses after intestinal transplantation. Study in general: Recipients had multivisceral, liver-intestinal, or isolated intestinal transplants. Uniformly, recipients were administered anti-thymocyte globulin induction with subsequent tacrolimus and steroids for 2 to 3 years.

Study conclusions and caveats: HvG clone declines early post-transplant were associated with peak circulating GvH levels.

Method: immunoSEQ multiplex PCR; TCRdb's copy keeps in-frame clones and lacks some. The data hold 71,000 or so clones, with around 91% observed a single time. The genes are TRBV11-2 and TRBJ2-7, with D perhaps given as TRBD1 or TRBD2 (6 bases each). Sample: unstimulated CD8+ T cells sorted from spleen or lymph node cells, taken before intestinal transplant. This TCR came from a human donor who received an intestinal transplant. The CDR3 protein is CASSLGGQSYEQYF. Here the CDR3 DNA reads TGTGCCAGCAGCCTAGGGGGGCAGTCCTACGAGCAGTACTTC.